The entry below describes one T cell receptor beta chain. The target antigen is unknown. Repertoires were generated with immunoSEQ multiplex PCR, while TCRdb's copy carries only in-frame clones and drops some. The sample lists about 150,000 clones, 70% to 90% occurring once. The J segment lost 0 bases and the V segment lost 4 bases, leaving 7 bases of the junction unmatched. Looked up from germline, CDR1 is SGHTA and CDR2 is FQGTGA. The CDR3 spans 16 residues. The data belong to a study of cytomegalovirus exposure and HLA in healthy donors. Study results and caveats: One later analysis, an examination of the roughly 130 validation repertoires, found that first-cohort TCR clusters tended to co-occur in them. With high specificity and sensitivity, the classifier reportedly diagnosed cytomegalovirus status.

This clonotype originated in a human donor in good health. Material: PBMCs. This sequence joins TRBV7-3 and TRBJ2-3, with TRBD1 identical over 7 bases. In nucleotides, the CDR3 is TGTGCCAGCAGCTCCTGGGACAGACCTAGCACAGATACGCAGTATTTT. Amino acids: CASSSWDRPSTDTQYF.